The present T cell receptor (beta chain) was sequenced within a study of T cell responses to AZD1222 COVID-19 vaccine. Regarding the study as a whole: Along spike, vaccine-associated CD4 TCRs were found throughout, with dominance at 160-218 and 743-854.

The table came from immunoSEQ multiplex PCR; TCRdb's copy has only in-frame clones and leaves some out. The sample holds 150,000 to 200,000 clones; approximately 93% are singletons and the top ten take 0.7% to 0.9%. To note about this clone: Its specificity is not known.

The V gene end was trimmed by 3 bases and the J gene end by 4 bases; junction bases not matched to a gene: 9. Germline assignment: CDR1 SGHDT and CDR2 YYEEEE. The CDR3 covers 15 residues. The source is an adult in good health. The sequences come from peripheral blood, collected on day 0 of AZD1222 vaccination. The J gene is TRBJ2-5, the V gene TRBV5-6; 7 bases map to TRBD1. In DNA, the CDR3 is TGTGCCAGCAGCTCGTTACAGGGGAGCCGAGAGACCCAGTACTTC. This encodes CASSSLQGSRETQYF.